This TCR beta chain was identified during a study of T cell responses to AZD1222 COVID-19 vaccine (dated by TCRdb to the early 2020s). Regarding the complete study: AZD1222 recipients given second doses at about 4 weeks or at about 12 weeks were pooled, since spike-specific TCR depth and breadth were not found to differ between the two schedules. Trial participants were enrolled into age subgroups of 18-55, 56-69 and 70-plus years, which contained roughly 140, 27 and 60 TCR-sequenced participants, respectively. A total of approximately 250 trial participants underwent TCR sequencing, of whom about 200 had received two doses of AZD1222 and around 26 had received two doses of the MenACWY control vaccine.

The CDR3 regions of human TCRbeta chains were subjected to immunosequencing. The source study handled its data this way. TCRs in the repertoires were compared against a reference library of SARS-CoV-2-specific TCRs that had been generated with the MIRA antigen-specificity platform. Breadth was defined as the fraction of unique TCRs that were SARS-CoV-2-associated, and depth was defined as the fraction of total T cells that were SARS-CoV-2-associated. Using the MIRA data, each spike-specific TCR was mapped to the spike region that the TCR reacts to and placed in a CD4 or CD8 class. Log10-transformed breadth and depth values were compared by one-way ANOVA with Sidak's multiple comparisons tests. Drawn from immuneACCESS, this table holds only the in-frame rearrangements with V and J called that TCRdb kept. Clones are partly lost; checked studies trace under half to an unresolved V gene and leave the rest unexplained. V, J and clone size are those of that table, while D and trimming were read from the DNA. The sample table shows 75,000 to 100,000 clones, and 89% are seen once. The leading ten clones occupy 2.4% of the sample.

This clone showed up just once. Its recognized antigen is unknown. The sample holds no much larger clone one base away, and base qualities are not on file. Reading the germline V gene gives CDR1 SGHRS and CDR2 YFSETQ. The CDR3 sequence holds 14 residues, the cysteine and phenylalanine included. Of the read, only the CDR3 DNA is kept; its 42 bases are in frame from base 1. V loses 0 bases of germline sequence and J loses 0 bases, and the interval between the two ends is 4 bases. This specimen's time point label, interpreted: baseline before first vaccination. Samples from vaccinated people were obtained from the UK trials COV001 and COV002, which included a single-blind randomized controlled phase 2/3 trial of AZD1222 (ChAdOx1 nCoV-19) in healthy adults. For TCRbeta chain sequencing, PBMC samples were collected from trial participants at day 0 and at day 28 after the second dose. Beyond this particular receptor, the publication reports: Participants were mostly white British and included more females than males, and it was suggested by the authors that clonal diversity may have been underestimated. The whole spike protein was spanned by vaccine-associated CD4 TCRs, and dominant responses were seen in regions 160-218 and 743-854. Spike-specific TCR breadth and depth rose significantly after two AZD1222 doses compared with day 0 and with MenACWY recipients. Because no day 14 peak-response samples were available, repertoires were characterized only after the peak T cell response. Conclusions about previously exposed vaccinees were limited because only a handful of AZD1222 recipients were SARS-CoV-2 seropositive at baseline. The 56-69-year group was small, and its depth increase did not reach significance, likely because of low power. Epitopes outside the regions mutated in the B.1.351 and B.1.1.7 variants were reportedly recognized by nearly half of the unique spike-specific TCRs.

The rearranged segments are TRBV5-1 and TRBJ1-3; the D gene is not confidently resolved. The source is an adult in good health. The specimen was peripheral blood, collected on day 0 of AZD1222 vaccination. The nucleotide sequence is given as TGCGCCAGCAGCTTGGACATCTCTGGAAACACCATATATTTT. This sequence encodes CASSLDISGNTIYF.